This record looks at one T cell receptor beta chain sequence and its context. Looked up from germline, CDR1 is LGHDT and CDR2 is YNNKEL (reference sequence). Trimming at V came to 6 bases and at J to 10 bases, leaving 8 bases not matched to a gene. There are 14 residues in the CDR3. This record comes from a study of blood T cell repertoires in COVID-19. Study as a whole: The United States, Italy and Spain were the sources of the acute and convalescent COVID-19 samples. Sources were T cells, B-cell-depleted T cells, or PBMCs; the material itself was cDNA or gDNA.

As handled by the study authors: Reference gene primer amplification gave estimated nucleated cell counts. Here immunoSEQ multiplex PCR was the method, and the copy in TCRdb shows in-frame clones only, minus some. From that table come the V and J calls and clone size; the DNA was used to work out D and trimming. The sample consists of roughly 160,000 clones, approximately 83% of them appearing once. The sequenced sample was peripheral blood. The receptor comes from a man aged 60 to 69 with acute or convalescent COVID-19. V and J are TRBV3-1 (or the pseudogene TRBV3-2) and TRBJ1-6; 8 bases line up with TRBD1. The CDR3: CASSRQGAKSPLHF. DNA of the CDR3: TGTGCCAGCAGTCGTCAGGGGGCTAAATCACCCCTCCACTTT.